These 13 T cell receptor beta chains were sequenced from one sample in a study of blood T cell repertoires in COVID-19. The table came from immunoSEQ multiplex PCR; TCRdb's copy has only in-frame clones and leaves some out. The sample holds under 100,000 clones; about nine tenths are singletons and the top ten take about 1%. The sample taken for sequencing was peripheral blood. These receptors were obtained from a human donor in a cohort sampled during active COVID-19.

This rearrangement joins TRBV6-1 to TRBJ2-1; 9 bases agree with TRBD2. Germline-derived CDR1 and CDR2 are MNHNS and SASEGT. V shed 1 base, J shed 7 bases, and the junction held 11 bases outside the gene matches. The CDR3 loop spans 17 amino acids. The CDR3 DNA reads as TGTGCCAGCAGTGAAGAGTTGGTTCTAGCGGGAAAAAATGAGCAGTTCTTC. This codes for CASSEELVLAGKNEQFF.

In this sample, this clone turned up once. The V gene is TRBV9, the J gene TRBJ1-2; D may be TRBD1 (5 bases). V shed 0 bases and J shed 7 bases, with 13 bases lying between them. The CDR3 covers 14 residues. Germline values: CDR1 SGDLS, CDR2 YYNGEE. CDR3 DNA sequence: TGTGCCAGCAGCGTAGGCCTAAGGGGTGGTGGCTACACCTTC. Translation: CASSVGLRGGGYTF.

In DNA form, the CDR3 reads TGTGCCTGGGCAGGGGGCTCTGGAAACACCATATATTTT. Translating it yields CAWAGGSGNTIYF. V usage is TRBV30 and J usage is TRBJ1-3; 7 nucleotides agree with TRBD1. CDR3 length: 13 amino acids. CDR1 is GTSNPN and CDR2 is SVGIG in the germline V gene (reference sequence). V lost 5 bases to trimming and J lost 0 bases; unmatched junction nucleotides: 1.

This chain joins TRBV28 and TRBJ1-2; D remains unclear. V gave up 2 bases and J gave up 5 bases, with 6 bases separating them. CDR3 length: 12 residues. Germline V lookup: CDR1 MDHEN, CDR2 SYDVKM. The CDR3 protein is CASSLNLYGYTF. The CDR3 nucleotides read TGTGCCAGCAGTTTAAATTTATATGGCTACACCTTC.

CDR3 region: CSAWTGKRQYF. CDR3 DNA: TGCAGTGCTTGGACAGGAAAAAGGCAGTATTTT. V and J are TRBV20-1 and TRBJ2-3, with TRBD1 identical over 7 bases. Trimming at V came to 5 bases and at J to 11 bases, leaving 7 bases not matched to a gene. Germline CDR1 and CDR2: DFQATT and SNEGSKA (reference sequence). The CDR3 has 11 residues.

The chain is built from TRBV2 and TRBJ1-6, with TRBD1 matching over 9 bases. CDR3 length: 13 residues. With 8 bases clipped from V and 9 bases from J, the junction kept 5 bases outside the gene matches. The germline V gene encodes CDR1 SNHLY and CDR2 FYNNEI. The CDR3 loop is CASEGQGLSPLHF. CDR3 DNA: TGTGCCAGCGAGGGACAGGGACTTTCACCCCTCCACTTT.

This clone was detected a few times. V and J are TRBV18 and TRBJ2-1, with 10 bases lining up with TRBD2. CDR3 length: 17 residues. V lost 5 bases to trimming and J lost 6 bases; unmatched junction nucleotides: 13. From germline, CDR1 is KGHSH and CDR2 LQKENI. This CDR3 is CASSSGSTSGTLNEQFF. DNA of the CDR3: TGTGCCAGCTCATCAGGTTCTACTAGCGGGACCCTCAATGAGCAGTTCTTC.

V is TRBV7-8 and J is TRBJ2-2; possible D gene TRBD1, 5 bases. The germline V gene has CDR1 SGHVS and CDR2 FQNEAQ. There are 14 residues in the CDR3. Trimming cost V 2 bases and J 9 bases, with 13 bases left between them. The CDR3 DNA follows: TGTGCCAGCAGCTTATCTTCTCGGACACGGGAGCTGTTTTTT. Protein sequence: CASSLSSRTRELFF.

The V call is TRBV7-2, the J call TRBJ2-2; TRBD1 matches at 11 bases. Germline assignment: CDR1 SGHTA and CDR2 FQGNSA. This CDR3 is built from 16 residues. J was trimmed by 6 bases and V by 5 bases; bases with no gene match: 8. This CDR3 is CASSAGQGARAGELFF. The CDR3 DNA sequence: TGTGCCAGCAGCGCCGGACAGGGGGCGCGAGCCGGGGAGCTGTTTTTT.

V gene TRBV28 combines with J gene TRBJ1-3, with 7 bases aligning to TRBD1. With 4 bases clipped from V and 5 bases from J, the junction kept 8 bases outside the gene matches. This CDR3 contains 15 residues. Germline lookup yields CDR1 MDHEN and CDR2 SYDVKM. The CDR3 loop is CASSWTGTLRNTIYF. CDR3 in DNA: TGTGCCAGCAGTTGGACAGGTACCTTACGAAACACCATATATTTT.

The chain recombines TRBV5-1 with TRBJ2-3; TRBD2 aligns across 7 bases. V was clipped by 3 bases and J by 4 bases; unmatched bases: 20. The CDR3 contains 19 residues. Germline V gene sequence: CDR1 SGHRS, CDR2 YFSETQ. CDR3 nucleotide sequence: TGCGCCAGCAGCTCATCTCCTAGGGGCGGGAGAATGCAAGCAGATACGCAGTATTTT. Amino acid sequence: CASSSSPRGGRMQADTQYF.

V and J are TRBV3-1 (or the pseudogene TRBV3-2) and TRBJ1-6; D is undetermined. The CDR3 is 16 amino acids. Trimming left V 4 bases short and J 0 bases short, with 10 bases between. Germline loops: CDR1 LGHDT, CDR2 YNNKEL (reference sequence). The CDR3 nucleotides read TGTGCCAGCAGCCTGTCGGCTAGCTCCTATAATTCACCCCTCCACTTT. Translating gives CASSLSASSYNSPLHF.

This rearrangement joins TRBV27 to TRBJ2-7; 7 bases line up with TRBD2. In germline, CDR1 is MNHEY, CDR2 SMNVEV (reference sequence). The trim removed 5 bases at V and 3 bases at J, leaving 10 bases unmatched. This CDR3 is built from 15 residues. The DNA for the CDR3 is TGTGCCAGCAGTCTGACTAGCCTATCTATCTACGAGCAGTACTTC. Protein product: CASSLTSLSIYEQYF.